These 10 T cell receptor beta chains share one sample of origin, sequenced in a study of blood T cell repertoires in COVID-19. This table comes from immunoSEQ multiplex PCR, and its TCRdb copy is limited to in-frame clones, with some not included. The table has about 400,000 clones, 70% to 90% seen once. Sequenced input: peripheral blood. Receptor source: a young woman with active or convalescent COVID-19.

This clone was seen a single time. The chain employs TRBV11-2 and TRBJ1-1; D gene uncertain. Trimming pared 8 bases from V and 3 bases from J, leaving 13 bases between. Germline V gives CDR1 SGHAT, CDR2 FQNNGV. This CDR3 is built from 13 residues. CDR3 in DNA: TGTGCCAGCCGAGGGATTTCGGACACTGAAGCTTTCTTT. It yields the protein CASRGISDTEAFF.

The rearrangement joins TRBV7-9 to TRBJ1-2, with a tentative D call TRBD1 (6 bases). The CDR3 length is 16 residues. The germline V gene encodes CDR1 SEHNR and CDR2 FQNEAQ (reference sequence). V was pared by 5 bases and J by 4 bases, with 20 bases between. The CDR3 spells CASSPSAGQETYGYTF. DNA of the CDR3: TGTGCCAGCAGCCCCTCAGCGGGACAAGAAACCTATGGCTACACCTTC.

This chain joins TRBV6-5 and TRBJ1-5, with a tentative D call TRBD1 (5 bases). Trimming removed 6 bases from V and 4 bases from J, with 10 bases in between. The CDR3 runs 13 residues. Germline assignment: CDR1 MNHEY and CDR2 SVGAGI. CDR3 sequence reads: CASRPQGNQPQHF. CDR3 nucleotides: TGTGCCAGCAGACCTCAGGGTAATCAGCCCCAGCATTTT.

The rearrangement joins TRBV6-5 to TRBJ1-1; 8 nucleotides line up with TRBD1. The CDR3 has 15 residues. The germline gives CDR1 MNHEY, CDR2 SVGAGI. J was trimmed by 1 base and V by 0 bases; bases with no gene match: 1. CDR3 region: CASSYSGTGNTEAFF. In DNA form, the CDR3 reads TGTGCCAGCAGTTACTCCGGGACAGGGAACACTGAAGCTTTCTTT.

This chain connects TRBV6-2 or TRBV6-3 to TRBJ1-6, with 8 bases lining up with TRBD1. Germline lookup yields CDR1 MNHEY and CDR2 SVGEGT. The J segment lost 6 bases and the V segment lost 5 bases, leaving 6 bases of the junction unmatched. The CDR3 loop spans 15 amino acids. CDR3 bases: TGTGCCAGCAGTCGAGAGGACAGGGTTAATTCACCCCTCCACTTT. This codes for CASSREDRVNSPLHF.

As to this clone: One end of the junction varies from germline; a read error may be responsible. The chain combines TRBV18 with TRBJ2-6; D is possibly TRBD1 or TRBD2 (6 bases each). CDR3 length equals 15 residues. Germline CDR1 and CDR2: KGHSH and LQKENI. The CDR3 protein is CASSAPGAGANVLTF. The CDR3 DNA is TGTGCCAGCTCAGCACCGGGGGCGGGGGCCAACGTCCTGACTTTC.

The chain couples TRBV7-9 to TRBJ2-6; 8 bases are shared with TRBD1. The CDR3 contains 19 residues. Germline lookup yields CDR1 SEHNR and CDR2 FQNEAQ (reference sequence). The J segment lost 0 bases and the V segment lost 7 bases, leaving 14 bases of the junction unmatched. This CDR3 reads CASTLVRGPFFSGANVLTF. In DNA form, the CDR3 reads TGTGCCAGCACCCTAGTCAGGGGGCCGTTTTTCTCTGGGGCCAACGTCCTGACTTTC. The full variable domain, with the rest looked up from reference TRBV7-9 and TRBJ2-6, is DTGVSQNPRHKITKRGQNVTFRCDPISEHNRLYWYRQTLGQGPEFLTYFQNEAQLEKSRLLSDRFSAERPKGSFSTLEIQRTEQGDSAMYLCASTLVRGPFFSGANVLTFGAGSRLTVL.

The chain recombines TRBV7-6 with TRBJ2-7; the D gene is possibly TRBD2 (5 bases). Germline lookup yields CDR1 SGHVS and CDR2 FNYEAQ. The length of the CDR3 is 14 residues. V was trimmed by 7 bases and J by 3 bases, leaving 16 bases between them. The CDR3: CASKHSGRNYEQYF. CDR3 in DNA: TGTGCCAGCAAGCACAGCGGAAGAAACTACGAGCAGTACTTC.

The DNA of the CDR3 is TGTGCCAGCAGTCCCCTATTTGAGCGGGGGCACACAGATACGCAGTATTTT. It translates to CASSPLFERGHTDTQYF. The chain has TRBV27 and TRBJ2-3; 8 bases match TRBD2. This CDR3 is 17 amino acids long. CDR1 is MNHEY, CDR2 SMNVEV, per germline (reference sequence). Trimming cost V 5 bases and J 2 bases; bases outside gene matches: 12.

This chain uses TRBV18 with TRBJ1-3; TRBD1 agrees at 9 bases. CDR1 is KGHSH and CDR2 is LQKENI in the germline V gene. This CDR3 has 17 amino acids. The junction had 7 bases not matched to a gene; V was cut back by 0 bases and J by 4 bases. CDR3 residues: CASSPPLGTGTGNTIYF. CDR3 nucleotide sequence: TGTGCCAGCTCACCACCACTTGGGACAGGGACCGGAAACACCATATATTTT. Based on the CDR3 plus reference TRBV18 and TRBJ1-3, the full variable domain is NAGVMQNPRHLVRRRGQEARLRCSPMKGHSHVYWYRQLPEEGLKFMVYLQKENIIDESGMPKERFSAEFPKEGPSILRIQQVVRGDSAAYFCASSPPLGTGTGNTIYFGEGSWLTVV.